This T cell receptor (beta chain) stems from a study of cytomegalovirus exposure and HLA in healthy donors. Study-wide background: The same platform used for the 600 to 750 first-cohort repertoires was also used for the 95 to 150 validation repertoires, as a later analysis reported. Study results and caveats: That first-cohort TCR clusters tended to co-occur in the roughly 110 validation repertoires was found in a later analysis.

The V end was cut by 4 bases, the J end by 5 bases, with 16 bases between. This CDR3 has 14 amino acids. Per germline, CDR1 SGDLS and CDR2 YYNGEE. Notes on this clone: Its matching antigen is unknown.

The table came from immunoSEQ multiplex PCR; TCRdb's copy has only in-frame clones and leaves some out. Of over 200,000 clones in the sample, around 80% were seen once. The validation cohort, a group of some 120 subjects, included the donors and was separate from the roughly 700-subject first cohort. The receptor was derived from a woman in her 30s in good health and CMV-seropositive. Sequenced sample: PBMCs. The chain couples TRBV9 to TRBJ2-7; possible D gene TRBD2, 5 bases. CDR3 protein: CASSRTVGVNEQYF. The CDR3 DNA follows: TGTGCCAGCAGCCGTACGGTCGGGGTGAACGAGCAGTACTTC. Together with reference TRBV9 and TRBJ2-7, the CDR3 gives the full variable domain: DSGVTQTPKHLITATGQRVTLRCSPRSGDLSVYWYQQSLDQGLQFLIQYYNGEERAKGNILERFSAQQFPDLHSELNLSSLELGDSALYFCASSRTVGVNEQYFGPGTRLTVT.